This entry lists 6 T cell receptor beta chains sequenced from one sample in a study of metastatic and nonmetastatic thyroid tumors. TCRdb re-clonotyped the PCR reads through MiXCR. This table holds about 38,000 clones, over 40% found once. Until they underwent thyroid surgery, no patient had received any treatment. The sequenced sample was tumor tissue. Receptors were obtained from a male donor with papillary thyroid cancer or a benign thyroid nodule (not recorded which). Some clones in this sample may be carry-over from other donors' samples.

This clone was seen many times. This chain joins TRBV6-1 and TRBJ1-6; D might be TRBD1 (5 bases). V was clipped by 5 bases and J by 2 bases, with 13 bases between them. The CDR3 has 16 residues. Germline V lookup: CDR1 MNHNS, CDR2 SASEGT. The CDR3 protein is CASSQQALAYNSPLHF. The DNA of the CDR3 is TGTGCCAGCAGTCAACAGGCCCTCGCCTATAATTCACCCCTCCACTTT.

CDR3 nucleotides: TGCGCCAGCAGCCCCGCCGGCTACGAGCAGTACTTC. It yields the protein CASSPAGYEQYF. This sequence joins TRBV4-1 and TRBJ2-7; D remains ambiguous. The CDR3 contains 12 residues. Germline assignment: CDR1 MGHRA and CDR2 YSYEKL. V lost 4 bases, J lost 3 bases, and 7 bases lay in between.

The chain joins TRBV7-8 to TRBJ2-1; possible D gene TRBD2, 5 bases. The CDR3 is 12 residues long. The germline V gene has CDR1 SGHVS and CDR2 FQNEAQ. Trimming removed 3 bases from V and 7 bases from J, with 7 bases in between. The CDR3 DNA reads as TGTGCCAGCAGCTTGGGAGAGAATGAGCAGTTCTTC. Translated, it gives CASSLGENEQFF.

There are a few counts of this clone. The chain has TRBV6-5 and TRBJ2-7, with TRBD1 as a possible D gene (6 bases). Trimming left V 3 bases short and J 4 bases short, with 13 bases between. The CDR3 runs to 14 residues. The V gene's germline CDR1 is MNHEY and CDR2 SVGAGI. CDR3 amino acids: CASSYTGSGYEQYF. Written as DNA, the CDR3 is TGTGCCAGCAGTTATACAGGGTCAGGGTACGAGCAGTACTTC.

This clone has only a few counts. In nucleotides, the CDR3 is TGTGCCAGCAGGTCGGAACTCAACTATGGCTACACCTTC. As protein: CASRSELNYGYTF. The V call is TRBV6-1, the J call TRBJ1-2; no reliable D call. Germline V gene sequence: CDR1 MNHNS, CDR2 SASEGT. The CDR3 loop spans 13 amino acids. V gave up 6 bases and J gave up 2 bases, with 10 bases separating them.

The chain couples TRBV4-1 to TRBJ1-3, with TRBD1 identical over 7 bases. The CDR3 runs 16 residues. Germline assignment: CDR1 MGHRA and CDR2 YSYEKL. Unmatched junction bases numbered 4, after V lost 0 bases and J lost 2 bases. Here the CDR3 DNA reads TGCGCCAGCAGCCAAGAACCGCAGGGGGCTGGAAACACCATATATTTT. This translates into CASSQEPQGAGNTIYF.